One T cell receptor beta chain is described in this entry. Antigen unknown. V was cut by 3 bases and J by 3 bases, with 12 bases left in between. The CDR3 is 15 residues long. These data come from a study of response to subunit inactivated influenza vaccine. Study-level points and caveats: It was the authors' suggestion that each seasonal influenza vaccination recruits few new T cells.

Using its own MiXCR run on the RT-PCR reads, TCRdb lists one record per CDR3 protein. Of fewer than 650,000 distinct CDR3 sequences in the sample, around 13% were seen once. The J gene is TRBJ1-5, the V gene TRBV12-3 or TRBV12-4; D remains unclear. The TCR comes from a man aged 50-59 years who received an inactivated influenza vaccine. This specimen was PBMCs from blood, taken about 6 weeks after vaccination. CDR3 DNA sequence: TGTGCCAGCAGTTTTTCCCATGCAGACAATCAGCCCCAGCATTTT. Protein: CASSFSHADNQPQHF.